Listed here is a single TCR beta chain. What it binds is unknown. This record belongs to a study of brain metastases from non-small cell lung cancer. Study-wide findings and caveats: Compared with primary tumors, brain metastases showed less T-cell infiltration. Paired brain metastases and primary tumors largely shared TCR repertoires. T-cell clones appeared expanded in around 60% of brain metastases relative to matched primary tumors.

The assay was immunoSEQ multiplex PCR, and TCRdb's table has in-frame clones only and misses some. The repertoire includes roughly 15,000 clones, around 81% of them detected once, and roughly 8% sits in the top ten. Germline V CDR1 and CDR2: LNHDA, SQIVND (reference sequence). The CDR3 is 14 amino acids. The germline V and J ends were trimmed by 6 bases and 11 bases, with 22 bases remaining between them. The sequenced sample was primary lung tumor tissue. The chain links TRBV19 to TRBJ1-1, with D possibly being TRBD1 (6 bases). This sequence was found in a donor at least 40 years old with non-small cell lung cancer. The CDR3 region has the DNA TGTGCCAGTAGACCCGGACAGAGGATAGGAAGGGCTTTCTTT. It yields the protein CASRPGQRIGRAFF.